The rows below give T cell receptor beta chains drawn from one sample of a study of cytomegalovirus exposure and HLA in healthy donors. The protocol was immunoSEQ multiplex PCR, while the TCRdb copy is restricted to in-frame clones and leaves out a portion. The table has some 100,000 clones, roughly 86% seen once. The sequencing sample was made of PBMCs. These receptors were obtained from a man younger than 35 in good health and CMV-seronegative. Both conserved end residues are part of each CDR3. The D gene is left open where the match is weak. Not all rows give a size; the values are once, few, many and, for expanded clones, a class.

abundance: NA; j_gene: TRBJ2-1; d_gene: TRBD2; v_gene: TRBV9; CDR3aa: CASSALGLAARSYNEQFF; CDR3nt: TGTGCCAGCAGCGCCCTGGGACTAGCGGCGAGATCCTACAATGAGCAGTTCTTC
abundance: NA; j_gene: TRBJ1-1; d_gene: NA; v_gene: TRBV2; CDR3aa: CASSESWGGDTEAFF; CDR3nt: TGTGCCAGCAGTGAGAGTTGGGGAGGGGACACTGAAGCTTTCTTT
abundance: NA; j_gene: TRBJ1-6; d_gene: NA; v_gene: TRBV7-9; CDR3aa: CASSSRSDRVSPLHF; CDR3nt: TGTGCCAGCAGCTCCCGGTCCGACCGGGTTTCACCCCTCCACTTT
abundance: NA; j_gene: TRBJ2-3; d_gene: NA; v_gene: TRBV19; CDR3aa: CASADGGSTDTQYF; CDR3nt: TGTGCCAGTGCCGATGGAGGGAGCACAGATACGCAGTATTTT
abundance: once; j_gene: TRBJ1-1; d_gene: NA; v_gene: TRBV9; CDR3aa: CASSERRGKGMNTEAFF; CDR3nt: TGTGCCAGCAGCGAGAGGCGGGGAAAAGGAATGAACACTGAAGCTTTCTTT
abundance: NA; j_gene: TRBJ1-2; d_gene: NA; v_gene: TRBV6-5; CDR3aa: CASSTDRKDYGYTF; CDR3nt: TGTGCCAGCAGTACCGACAGGAAGGACTATGGCTACACCTTC
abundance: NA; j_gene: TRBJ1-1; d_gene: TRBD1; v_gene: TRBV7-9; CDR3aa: CASSKGQGAFSPEAFF; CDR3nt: TGTGCCAGCAGCAAGGGGCAGGGGGCTTTTAGCCCTGAAGCTTTCTTT
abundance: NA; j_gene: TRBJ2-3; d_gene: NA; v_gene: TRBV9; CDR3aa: CASSGEGGKSDTQYF; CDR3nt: TGTGCCAGCAGCGGCGAAGGCGGGAAGTCAGATACGCAGTATTTT
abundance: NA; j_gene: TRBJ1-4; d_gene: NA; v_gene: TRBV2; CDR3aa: CASSRTPNWEKLFF; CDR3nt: TGTGCCAGCAGTAGGACACCCAATTGGGAAAAACTGTTTTTT
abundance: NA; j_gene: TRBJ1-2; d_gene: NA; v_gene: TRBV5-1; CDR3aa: CASSLDSSNYGYTF; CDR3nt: TGCGCCAGCAGCTTGGACAGCTCTAACTATGGCTACACCTTC
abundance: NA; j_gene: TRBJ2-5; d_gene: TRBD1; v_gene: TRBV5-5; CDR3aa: CASTPGQIQETQYF; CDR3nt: TGTGCCAGCACCCCGGGACAGATACAAGAGACCCAGTACTTC
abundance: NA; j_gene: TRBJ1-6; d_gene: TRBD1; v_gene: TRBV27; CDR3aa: CASRKRTGSFSYNSPLHF; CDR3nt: TGTGCCAGCAGAAAAAGGACAGGGTCCTTCTCCTATAATTCACCCCTCCACTTT
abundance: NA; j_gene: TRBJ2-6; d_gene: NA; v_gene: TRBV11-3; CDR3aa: CASSLGTGSGANVLTF; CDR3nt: TGTGCCAGCAGCTTAGGAACGGGGTCTGGGGCCAACGTCCTGACTTTC
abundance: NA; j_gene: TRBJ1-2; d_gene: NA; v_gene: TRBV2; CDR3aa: CASSLGGYTF; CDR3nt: TGTGCCAGCAGCCTCGGGGGCTACACCTTC
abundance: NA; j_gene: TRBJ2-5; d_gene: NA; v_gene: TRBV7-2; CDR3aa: CASSPRGNRQETQYF; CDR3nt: TGTGCCAGCAGCCCCCGAGGGAACCGACAAGAGACCCAGTACTTC
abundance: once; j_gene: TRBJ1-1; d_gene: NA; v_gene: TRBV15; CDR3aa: CATSRDLNRMDAEAFF; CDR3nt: TGTGCCACCAGCAGAGATCTAAACAGGATGGACGCTGAAGCTTTCTTT
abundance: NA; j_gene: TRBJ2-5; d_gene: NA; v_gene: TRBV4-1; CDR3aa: CASSQPGETQYF; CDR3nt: TGCGCCAGCAGCCAACCCGGGGAGACCCAGTACTTC
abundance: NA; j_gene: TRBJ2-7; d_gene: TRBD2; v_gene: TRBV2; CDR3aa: CASGGWREGHLEQYF; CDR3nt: TGTGCCAGCGGAGGCTGGCGGGAGGGCCATCTCGAGCAGTACTTC
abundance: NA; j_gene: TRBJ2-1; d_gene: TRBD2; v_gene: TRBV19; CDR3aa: CASSTRGGQNEQFF; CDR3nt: TGTGCCAGTAGTACCCGCGGGGGGCAAAATGAGCAGTTCTTC
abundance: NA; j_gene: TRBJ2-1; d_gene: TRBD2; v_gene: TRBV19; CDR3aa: CASSIVGLAGGSYNEQFF; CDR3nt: TGTGCCAGTAGTATTGTCGGACTAGCGGGAGGGAGTTACAATGAGCAGTTCTTC
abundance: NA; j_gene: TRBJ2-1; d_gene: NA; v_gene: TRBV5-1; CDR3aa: CASSPLARNYNEQFF; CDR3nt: TGCGCCAGCAGCCCTCTGGCGAGGAACTACAATGAGCAGTTCTTC
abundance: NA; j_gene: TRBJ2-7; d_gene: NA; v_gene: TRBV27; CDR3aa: CASSLYFTGSYEQYF; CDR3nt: TGTGCCAGCAGCCTTTATTTCACGGGCTCCTACGAGCAGTACTTC
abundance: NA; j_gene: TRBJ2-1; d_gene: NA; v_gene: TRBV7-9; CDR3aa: CASSLGSDSGPKNNEQFF; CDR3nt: TGTGCCAGCAGCTTAGGGTCGGACAGCGGACCGAAAAACAATGAGCAGTTCTTC
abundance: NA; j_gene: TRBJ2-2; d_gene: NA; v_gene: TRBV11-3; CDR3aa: CASSNRDMNTGELFF; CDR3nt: TGTGCCAGCAGCAACCGGGACATGAACACCGGGGAGCTGTTTTTT
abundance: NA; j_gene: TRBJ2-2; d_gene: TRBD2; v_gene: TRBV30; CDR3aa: CAWSGGGGTNTGELFF; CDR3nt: TGTGCCTGGAGTGGAGGCGGGGGGACGAACACCGGGGAGCTGTTTTTT
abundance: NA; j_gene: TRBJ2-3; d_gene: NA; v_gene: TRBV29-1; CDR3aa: CSVGAGPDTQYF; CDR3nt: TGCAGCGTTGGGGCAGGCCCAGATACGCAGTATTTT
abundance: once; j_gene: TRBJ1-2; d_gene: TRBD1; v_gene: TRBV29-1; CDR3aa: CSVERAGQANYGYTF; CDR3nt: TGCAGCGTTGAACGGGCGGGACAGGCTAACTATGGCTACACCTTC
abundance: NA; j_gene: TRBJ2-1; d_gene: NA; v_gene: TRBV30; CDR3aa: CAWSVGGPVHEFF; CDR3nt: TGTGCCTGGAGTGTAGGGGGTCCCGTACACGAGTTCTTC
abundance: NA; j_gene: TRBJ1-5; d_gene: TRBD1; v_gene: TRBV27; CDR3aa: CASSAGTGYSNQPQHF; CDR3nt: TGTGCCAGCAGCGCTGGGACAGGTTATAGCAATCAGCCCCAGCATTTT
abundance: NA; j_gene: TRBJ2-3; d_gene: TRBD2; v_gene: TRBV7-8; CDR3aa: CASSETSGTARDTQYF; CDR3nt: TGTGCCAGCAGCGAGACTAGCGGGACGGCCAGAGATACGCAGTATTTT
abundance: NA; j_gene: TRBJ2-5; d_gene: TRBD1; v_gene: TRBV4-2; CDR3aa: CASSQVSGGVEETQYF; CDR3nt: TGTGCCAGCAGCCAAGTTTCAGGGGGCGTAGAAGAGACCCAGTACTTC
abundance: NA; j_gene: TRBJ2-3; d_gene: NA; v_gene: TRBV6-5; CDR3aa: CASSYREAALTDTQYF; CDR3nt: TGTGCCAGCAGTTACCGGGAAGCGGCCCTCACAGATACGCAGTATTTT
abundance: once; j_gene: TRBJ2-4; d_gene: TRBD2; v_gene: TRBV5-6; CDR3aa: CASSQNRGSGGAKNIQYF; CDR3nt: TGTGCCAGCAGCCAGAACCGGGGGAGCGGGGGGGCCAAAAACATTCAGTACTTC
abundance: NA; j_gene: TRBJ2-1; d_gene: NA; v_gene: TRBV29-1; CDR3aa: CSAGGGAGYNEQFF; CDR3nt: TGCAGCGCTGGAGGGGGCGCGGGTTACAATGAGCAGTTCTTC
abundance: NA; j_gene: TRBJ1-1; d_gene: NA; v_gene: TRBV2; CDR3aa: CASRTGFGTEAFF; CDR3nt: TGTGCCAGCAGAACAGGGTTCGGGACTGAAGCTTTCTTT
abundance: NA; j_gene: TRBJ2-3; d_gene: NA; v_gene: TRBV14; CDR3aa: CASSQGPSSSASTDTQYF; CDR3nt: TGTGCCAGCAGCCAAGGCCCGAGTAGCAGCGCTAGCACAGATACGCAGTATTTT
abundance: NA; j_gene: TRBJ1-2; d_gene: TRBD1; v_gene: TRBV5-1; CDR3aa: CASSLQGATPNYGYTF; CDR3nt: TGCGCCAGCAGCTTACAGGGGGCCACTCCTAACTATGGCTACACCTTC
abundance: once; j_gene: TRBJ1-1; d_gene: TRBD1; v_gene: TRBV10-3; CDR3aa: CAISDAGSAGGTEAFF; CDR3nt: TGTGCCATCAGTGACGCTGGTTCGGCAGGGGGCACTGAAGCTTTCTTT
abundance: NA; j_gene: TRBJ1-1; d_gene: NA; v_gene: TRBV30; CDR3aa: CAWNMRTEAFF; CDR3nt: TGTGCCTGGAACATGAGGACTGAAGCTTTCTTT
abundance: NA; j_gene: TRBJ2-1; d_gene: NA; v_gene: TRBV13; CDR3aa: CASSLRAGVGEQFF; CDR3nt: TGTGCCAGCAGCTTAAGGGCAGGGGTCGGTGAGCAGTTCTTC
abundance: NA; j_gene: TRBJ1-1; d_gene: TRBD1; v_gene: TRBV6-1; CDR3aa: CASRGQYSEAFF; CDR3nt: TGTGCCAGCAGGGGACAGTATTCTGAAGCTTTCTTT
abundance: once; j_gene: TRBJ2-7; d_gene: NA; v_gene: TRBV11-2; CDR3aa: CASSWRSARGGEQYF; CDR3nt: TGTGCCAGCAGCTGGAGGAGCGCACGGGGTGGGGAGCAGTACTTC
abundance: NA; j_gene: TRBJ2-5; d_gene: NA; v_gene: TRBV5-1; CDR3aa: CASSAGDTKLQETQYF; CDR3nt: TGCGCCAGCAGCGCTGGGGACACTAAACTCCAAGAGACCCAGTACTTC
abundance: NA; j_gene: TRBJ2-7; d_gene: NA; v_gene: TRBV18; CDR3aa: CASSPDRKQYF; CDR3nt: TGTGCCAGCTCACCGGACAGAAAGCAGTACTTC
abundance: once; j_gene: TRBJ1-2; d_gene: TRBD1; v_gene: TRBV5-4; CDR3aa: CASSPRGDAHGYTF; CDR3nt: TGTGCCAGCAGCCCCAGGGGGGACGCTCATGGCTACACCTTC
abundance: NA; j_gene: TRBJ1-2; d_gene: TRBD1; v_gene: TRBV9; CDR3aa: CASSPDRAYGYTF; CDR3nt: TGTGCCAGCAGCCCGGACAGGGCTTATGGCTACACCTTC
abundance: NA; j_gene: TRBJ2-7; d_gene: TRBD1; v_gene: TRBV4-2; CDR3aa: CASRRTGGDPEQYF; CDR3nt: TGTGCCAGCAGAAGGACAGGGGGTGACCCCGAGCAGTACTTC
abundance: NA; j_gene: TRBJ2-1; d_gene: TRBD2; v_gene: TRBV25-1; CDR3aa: CASSGGTSWSSYNEQFF; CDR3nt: TGTGCCAGCAGTGGGGGGACTAGCTGGAGCTCCTACAATGAGCAGTTCTTC
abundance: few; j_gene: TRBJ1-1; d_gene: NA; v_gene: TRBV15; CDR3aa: CATSRYPRQTMNTEAFF; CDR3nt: TGTGCCACCAGCAGATACCCCAGACAGACCATGAACACTGAAGCTTTCTTT
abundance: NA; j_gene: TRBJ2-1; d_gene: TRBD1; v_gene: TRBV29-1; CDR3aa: CSVDTPGQGLGEQFF; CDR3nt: TGCAGCGTTGACACGCCCGGACAGGGTTTGGGTGAGCAGTTCTTC
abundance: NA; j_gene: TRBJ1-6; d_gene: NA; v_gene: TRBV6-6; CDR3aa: CASSTQRWGDNSPLHF; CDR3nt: TGTGCCAGCAGTACCCAGAGGTGGGGGGATAATTCACCCCTCCACTTT
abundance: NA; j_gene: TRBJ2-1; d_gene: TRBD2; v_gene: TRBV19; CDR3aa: CASSGGWAGGPNEQFF; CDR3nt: TGTGCCAGTAGTGGGGGTTGGGCGGGAGGACCAAATGAGCAGTTCTTC
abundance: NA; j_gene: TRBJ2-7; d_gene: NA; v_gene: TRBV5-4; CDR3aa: CASSLEPRAHYEQYF; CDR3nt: TGTGCCAGCAGCTTGGAGCCTAGAGCGCACTACGAGCAGTACTTC
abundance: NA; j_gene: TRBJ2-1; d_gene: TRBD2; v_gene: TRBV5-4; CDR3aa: CASSSEAGVRGEQFF; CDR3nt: TGTGCCAGCAGTTCAGAAGCGGGAGTACGGGGTGAGCAGTTCTTC
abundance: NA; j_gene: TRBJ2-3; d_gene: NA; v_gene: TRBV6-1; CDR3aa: CAVHRGGPDTQYF; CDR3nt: TGTGCCGTCCACAGGGGGGGCCCAGATACGCAGTATTTT
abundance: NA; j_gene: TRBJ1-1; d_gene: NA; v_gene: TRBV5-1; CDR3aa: CASSFSPPDTEAFF; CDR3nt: TGCGCCAGCAGCTTTTCCCCCCCGGACACTGAAGCTTTCTTT
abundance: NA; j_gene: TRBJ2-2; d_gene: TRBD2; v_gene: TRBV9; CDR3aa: CASSVAREGTGELFF; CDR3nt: TGTGCCAGCAGCGTAGCGCGGGAGGGCACCGGGGAGCTGTTTTTT